Listed below are T cell receptor beta chains from one sample, sequenced in a study. MiXCR was run by TCRdb on the 5' RACE reads, yielding one entry per CDR3 protein. The table includes 13,000 or so distinct CDR3 sequences, approximately 50% detected once. Sequencing used tumor-infiltrating Tregs sorted from the breast tumor. Source of these receptors: a female donor with breast cancer. Each CDR3 is given with its conserved first and last residue. Fields, in order: J gene, V gene, clone size, D gene, CDR3 DNA, CDR3 protein. The D gene is left open where the match is weak. A clone size is listed for some rows: how often the clone was seen (once, few, many), or a class if it is expanded.

j_call: TRBJ2-3; v_call: TRBV10-3; clone_size: few; d_call: -; cdr3_nt: TGTGCCATCAGTGGGGACCTCGATACGCAGTATTTT; cdr3_aa: CAISGDLDTQYF
j_call: TRBJ2-7; v_call: TRBV7-2; clone_size: few; d_call: -; cdr3_nt: TGTGCCAGCAGTCCCGCCTACGAGCAGTACTTC; cdr3_aa: CASSPAYEQYF
j_call: TRBJ1-4; v_call: TRBV20-1; clone_size: -; d_call: -; cdr3_nt: TGCAGTGCACGAATCTTACAGGGCCGGGGGGATGAAAAACTGTTTTTT; cdr3_aa: CSARILQGRGDEKLFF
j_call: TRBJ2-4; v_call: TRBV5-6; clone_size: -; d_call: -; cdr3_nt: TGTGCCAGCAGCCCAAGTGGGGGGTTAAACATTCAGTACTTC; cdr3_aa: CASSPSGGLNIQYF
j_call: TRBJ2-5; v_call: TRBV6-5; clone_size: few; d_call: -; cdr3_nt: TGTGCCAGCAGTTTATCGGGACGGGGCCAAGAGACCCAGTACTTC; cdr3_aa: CASSLSGRGQETQYF
j_call: TRBJ1-1; v_call: TRBV12-3/TRBV12-4; clone_size: -; d_call: TRBD1; cdr3_nt: TGTGCCAGCAGATCCACAGGGGGCACTGAAGCTTTCTTT; cdr3_aa: CASRSTGGTEAFF
j_call: TRBJ2-3; v_call: TRBV10-3; clone_size: few; d_call: TRBD2; cdr3_nt: TGTGCCATCAGTGTAGCGGGAGTGAAAGATACGCAGTATTTT; cdr3_aa: CAISVAGVKDTQYF
j_call: TRBJ1-1; v_call: TRBV19; clone_size: few; d_call: -; cdr3_nt: TGTGCCAGTAGTATACCACCGGGAACCCACACTGAAGCTTTCTTT; cdr3_aa: CASSIPPGTHTEAFF
j_call: TRBJ1-5; v_call: TRBV3-1; clone_size: -; d_call: -; cdr3_nt: TGTGCCAGCAGCCACACAGGGAGTCAGCCCCAGCATTTT; cdr3_aa: CASSHTGSQPQHF
j_call: TRBJ1-5; v_call: TRBV4-3; clone_size: few; d_call: -; cdr3_nt: TGCGCCAGCAGCCAAGACAGGTGGGCTCAGCCCCAGCATTTT; cdr3_aa: CASSQDRWAQPQHF
j_call: TRBJ1-2; v_call: TRBV4-3; clone_size: -; d_call: -; cdr3_nt: TGCGCCAGCAGCCAAGTCAACGGTGGCTATGGCTACACCTTC; cdr3_aa: CASSQVNGGYGYTF
j_call: TRBJ1-5; v_call: TRBV30; clone_size: -; d_call: -; cdr3_nt: TGTGCCTGGAGTCGGCAAGATACGCAGCATTTT; cdr3_aa: CAWSRQDTQHF
j_call: TRBJ2-5; v_call: TRBV11-2; clone_size: few; d_call: -; cdr3_nt: TGTGCCAGCAGCTTGAGGGCAGAGACCCAGTACTTC; cdr3_aa: CASSLRAETQYF
j_call: TRBJ2-1; v_call: TRBV12-2; clone_size: -; d_call: -; cdr3_nt: TGTGCAAGTCGCTTCAAACACAGGGGTAATGAGCAGTTCTTC; cdr3_aa: CASRFKHRGNEQFF
j_call: TRBJ2-1; v_call: TRBV20-1; clone_size: once; d_call: TRBD1; cdr3_nt: TGCAGTGCTAGATCAGGACAGGGGTCCCATGAGCAGTTCTTC; cdr3_aa: CSARSGQGSHEQFF
j_call: TRBJ1-2; v_call: TRBV5-1; clone_size: few; d_call: TRBD1; cdr3_nt: TGCGCCAGCAGCGGCACGGGACAGGCGTATGGCTACACCTTC; cdr3_aa: CASSGTGQAYGYTF
j_call: TRBJ2-5; v_call: TRBV6-2/TRBV6-3; clone_size: -; d_call: -; cdr3_nt: TGTGCCAGCAGTGGGGACGCCGGGACCCAGTACTTC; cdr3_aa: CASSGDAGTQYF
j_call: TRBJ2-7; v_call: TRBV6-5; clone_size: -; d_call: -; cdr3_nt: TGTGCCAGCAGTTACGGGTGGTCTGATACCTACGAGCAGTACTTC; cdr3_aa: CASSYGWSDTYEQYF
j_call: TRBJ2-3; v_call: TRBV12-3/TRBV12-4; clone_size: -; d_call: TRBD2; cdr3_nt: TGTGCCAGCAGCTTAGCGGGAGGGATGACAGATACGCAGTATTTT; cdr3_aa: CASSLAGGMTDTQYF
j_call: TRBJ1-2; v_call: TRBV20-1; clone_size: -; d_call: -; cdr3_nt: TGCAGTGCTAGAGATACGGGTATCATCTATGGCTACACCTTC; cdr3_aa: CSARDTGIIYGYTF
j_call: TRBJ2-6; v_call: TRBV7-2; clone_size: -; d_call: -; cdr3_nt: TGTGCCAGCAGCGCCCGTGTAGTAACTGGGGCCAACGTCCTGACTTTC; cdr3_aa: CASSARVVTGANVLTF
j_call: TRBJ1-2; v_call: TRBV20-1; clone_size: few; d_call: -; cdr3_nt: TGCAGTGCTAGAGATCCCGCAGCCAACGGCTACACCTTC; cdr3_aa: CSARDPAANGYTF
j_call: TRBJ1-1; v_call: TRBV20-1; clone_size: -; d_call: -; cdr3_nt: TGCAGTGCTAGAGATTCGGTGGTACGGACTGAAGCTTTCTTT; cdr3_aa: CSARDSVVRTEAFF
j_call: TRBJ2-2; v_call: TRBV7-8; clone_size: -; d_call: -; cdr3_nt: TGTGCCAGCAGCACACAGGGGCTCGACACCGGGGGGCTGTTTTTT; cdr3_aa: CASSTQGLDTGGLFF
j_call: TRBJ1-1; v_call: TRBV12-3/TRBV12-4; clone_size: -; d_call: TRBD1; cdr3_nt: TGTGCCAGCGGGCCGGGACAGGGGTGGGACACTGAAGCTTTCTTT; cdr3_aa: CASGPGQGWDTEAFF
j_call: TRBJ2-3; v_call: TRBV3-1; clone_size: -; d_call: TRBD2; cdr3_nt: TGTGCCAGCAGCCATATAAGTAGCGGGAGGATGAATACGCAGTATTTT; cdr3_aa: CASSHISSGRMNTQYF
j_call: TRBJ1-3; v_call: TRBV5-1; clone_size: few; d_call: TRBD1; cdr3_nt: TGCGCCAGCAGCTTGGGAACCGGGACAGGGGGAAACACCATATATTTT; cdr3_aa: CASSLGTGTGGNTIYF
j_call: TRBJ1-4; v_call: TRBV27; clone_size: -; d_call: TRBD1; cdr3_nt: TGTGCCAGCAGTCCTGGGACAGGGGAAAAACTGTTTTTT; cdr3_aa: CASSPGTGEKLFF
j_call: TRBJ1-1; v_call: TRBV29-1; clone_size: -; d_call: TRBD1; cdr3_nt: TGCAGCGTGGGACTGACAGGGGGCAGGACTGAAGCTTTCTTT; cdr3_aa: CSVGLTGGRTEAFF
j_call: TRBJ2-7; v_call: TRBV19; clone_size: -; d_call: -; cdr3_nt: TGTGCCAGTACCCACCCGGGGGACTACGAGCAGTACTTC; cdr3_aa: CASTHPGDYEQYF
j_call: TRBJ2-7; v_call: TRBV20-1; clone_size: few; d_call: TRBD2; cdr3_nt: TGCAGTGCTAGGGCCACTAGCGACGACGAGCAGTACTTC; cdr3_aa: CSARATSDDEQYF
j_call: TRBJ1-2; v_call: TRBV15; clone_size: -; d_call: -; cdr3_nt: TGTGCCACCAGCCGAGAACAGACCCAGGGCTACACCTTC; cdr3_aa: CATSREQTQGYTF
j_call: TRBJ1-5; v_call: TRBV6-5; clone_size: -; d_call: TRBD1; cdr3_nt: TGTGCCAGCAGAAAAAGGGACAGCGGGAACCAGCCCCAGCATTTT; cdr3_aa: CASRKRDSGNQPQHF
j_call: TRBJ2-2; v_call: TRBV5-1; clone_size: -; d_call: TRBD2; cdr3_nt: TGCGCCAGCACTACTGCACTAGCGGGAGCCGGGGAGCTGTTTTTT; cdr3_aa: CASTTALAGAGELFF
j_call: TRBJ2-1; v_call: TRBV20-1; clone_size: -; d_call: TRBD2; cdr3_nt: TGCAGTGCTAGGGGACTAGCGGGATCGAGCAATGAGCAGTTCTTC; cdr3_aa: CSARGLAGSSNEQFF
j_call: TRBJ2-2; v_call: TRBV7-9; clone_size: -; d_call: TRBD1; cdr3_nt: TGTGCCAGCAGACGACAGGGGACCGGGGAGCTGTTTTTT; cdr3_aa: CASRRQGTGELFF
j_call: TRBJ1-1; v_call: TRBV7-6; clone_size: -; d_call: -; cdr3_nt: TGTGCCAGCAGCTTCTCCGGGACACCGAACACTGAAGCTTTCTTT; cdr3_aa: CASSFSGTPNTEAFF
j_call: TRBJ2-1; v_call: TRBV7-2; clone_size: -; d_call: TRBD2; cdr3_nt: TGTGCCAGCACCCTATCCCTAGCGGGAGCCTACAATGAGCAGTTCTTC; cdr3_aa: CASTLSLAGAYNEQFF
j_call: TRBJ1-4; v_call: TRBV7-6; clone_size: -; d_call: TRBD1; cdr3_nt: TGTGCCAGCAGCTTTCAGGGGGCTCGGAATGAAAAACTGTTTTTT; cdr3_aa: CASSFQGARNEKLFF
j_call: TRBJ1-1; v_call: TRBV6-5; clone_size: few; d_call: TRBD1; cdr3_nt: TGTGCCAGCAGTTACACGACAGGGGGCACGACTGAAGCTTTCTTT; cdr3_aa: CASSYTTGGTTEAFF
j_call: TRBJ1-4; v_call: TRBV4-2; clone_size: -; d_call: -; cdr3_nt: TGTGCCAGCAGCGACGCCATAGATCAAACTAATGAAAAACTGTTTTTT; cdr3_aa: CASSDAIDQTNEKLFF
j_call: TRBJ2-7; v_call: TRBV10-3; clone_size: few; d_call: TRBD1; cdr3_nt: TGTGCCATCACGAGGACAGGGGGCAGGGACGAGCAGTACTTC; cdr3_aa: CAITRTGGRDEQYF
j_call: TRBJ2-1; v_call: TRBV20-1; clone_size: -; d_call: -; cdr3_nt: TGCAGTGCTAGAATCTCCAGCGGCAATGAGCAGTTCTTC; cdr3_aa: CSARISSGNEQFF
j_call: TRBJ1-5; v_call: TRBV7-9; clone_size: -; d_call: -; cdr3_nt: TGTGCCAGCAGCTCGGGGTCCGGGTCTAGGCAGCCCCAGCATTTT; cdr3_aa: CASSSGSGSRQPQHF
j_call: TRBJ2-1; v_call: TRBV5-1; clone_size: -; d_call: TRBD2; cdr3_nt: TGCGCCAGCAGCTGGACTAGCGGGAGTATGAATGAGCAGTTCTTC; cdr3_aa: CASSWTSGSMNEQFF
j_call: TRBJ1-2; v_call: TRBV29-1; clone_size: few; d_call: TRBD1; cdr3_nt: TGCAGCGTCTTGACAGGGGGCTACACCTTC; cdr3_aa: CSVLTGGYTF
j_call: TRBJ2-4; v_call: TRBV4-3; clone_size: few; d_call: -; cdr3_nt: TGCGCCAGCAGCCAAGATGACCTGCAGGGGGGAATTCAGTACTTC; cdr3_aa: CASSQDDLQGGIQYF
j_call: TRBJ2-1; v_call: TRBV5-4; clone_size: once; d_call: TRBD1; cdr3_nt: TGTGCCAGCAGCAGGGACAGTTGGGGGAATGAGCAGTTCTTC; cdr3_aa: CASSRDSWGNEQFF
j_call: TRBJ2-5; v_call: TRBV11-2; clone_size: once; d_call: -; cdr3_nt: TGTGCCAGCAGCTTAGGCTTGGGGAAAGAGACCCAGTACTTC; cdr3_aa: CASSLGLGKETQYF
j_call: TRBJ2-6; v_call: TRBV4-2; clone_size: few; d_call: -; cdr3_nt: TGTGCCAGCAGCCAACGGGTCTGGACCTCCTCTGGGGCCAACGTCCTGACTTTC; cdr3_aa: CASSQRVWTSSGANVLTF
j_call: TRBJ2-1; v_call: TRBV7-2; clone_size: -; d_call: TRBD2; cdr3_nt: TGTGCCAGCAGCTTAGGCCGGAGGTGGGGTAGCGGGAAAAGTGAGCAGTTCTTC; cdr3_aa: CASSLGRRWGSGKSEQFF
j_call: TRBJ2-3; v_call: TRBV7-8; clone_size: -; d_call: -; cdr3_nt: TGTGCCAGCAGCTTAAGTCGCACAGATACGCAGTATTTT; cdr3_aa: CASSLSRTDTQYF
j_call: TRBJ2-7; v_call: TRBV7-2; clone_size: -; d_call: -; cdr3_nt: TGTGCCAGCAGCTTAGTTGAGTCGGGCGAGCAGTACTTC; cdr3_aa: CASSLVESGEQYF
j_call: TRBJ2-2; v_call: TRBV11-2; clone_size: -; d_call: TRBD1; cdr3_nt: TGTGCCAGCAGCCCCGGGACAGGGGGTACCGGCGGGGAGCTGTTTTTT; cdr3_aa: CASSPGTGGTGGELFF
j_call: TRBJ2-5; v_call: TRBV5-1; clone_size: -; d_call: TRBD2; cdr3_nt: TGCGCCAGCAGCGGGGGACTAGCGGGAGATCTGCAAGAGACCCAGTACTTC; cdr3_aa: CASSGGLAGDLQETQYF
j_call: TRBJ2-3; v_call: TRBV7-3; clone_size: -; d_call: TRBD2; cdr3_nt: TGTGCCAGCAGCTTAGGTGGCGGGAGAACAGATACGCAGTATTTT; cdr3_aa: CASSLGGGRTDTQYF
j_call: TRBJ1-5; v_call: TRBV2; clone_size: -; d_call: -; cdr3_nt: TGTGCCAGCAGTTCTCAGTTAGGAGGAGGCCAGCCCCAGCATTTT; cdr3_aa: CASSSQLGGGQPQHF
j_call: TRBJ2-5; v_call: TRBV6-2/TRBV6-3; clone_size: -; d_call: -; cdr3_nt: TGTGCCAGCAGTGTACGGGAGGAGACCCAGTACTTC; cdr3_aa: CASSVREETQYF
j_call: TRBJ1-2; v_call: TRBV6-2/TRBV6-3; clone_size: few; d_call: -; cdr3_nt: TGTGCCAGCAGTTACTCAAACGACCGACAGGCCTATGGCTACACCTTC; cdr3_aa: CASSYSNDRQAYGYTF